This T cell receptor beta chain was recovered during a study of molecular identifiers for immune sequencing clone quantification listed by TCRdb under 2018. In terms of the full investigation: For a replicate experiment, the RNA from either about 20,000 or 100,000 naive CD8 T cells was divided into five aliquots, and four of those aliquots went on to sequencing. CD8 T cells were used in a methods study to benchmark molecular-identifier clustering-based TCR repertoire sequencing (MIDCIRS) and TCR RNA copy counting. Broad study findings and their caveats: A single cell's worth of spiked-in Jurkat TCR RNA was reported detectable even among around 1 million naive CD8 T cells. Without barcode sub-clustering, chimeric consensus sequences inflated TCR diversity; chimeras reached as high as 47%. Around 2.9 recovered TCR RNA copies per cell were obtained by modeling, versus roughly 10 by digital PCR, implying a capture efficiency of around 28%. Highly expanded clone sizes could be underestimated if identical TCR molecules share a barcode. The naive libraries included spiked-in Jurkat TCR RNA (10 copies' worth), and this Jurkat TCR RNA is not part of the donor repertoire. In CMV-specific effector cells, over 99% of molecules were held by clones above 20 RNA copies, whereas under 1% of molecules were held by such clones in naive cells.

In its sample, this clonotype was seen a few times. Its binding antigen is unknown. No base-level quality is on record; no much larger clone is a single base apart. The CDR3 spans 17 residues, from the cysteine through the phenylalanine. Kept here is only the CDR3 DNA, which spans 51 bases and is read in frame from base 1. The germline V gene yields SGHVS for CDR1 and FNYEAQ for CDR2. V lost 5 bases and J lost 4 bases; the stretch between them is 18 bases long. Libraries of naive CD8 T cells were built from approximately 20,000 to 1,000,000 sorted cells, with 10%, 30% or 50% of the purified RNA used. Naive CD8 T cells, defined as CD8+CD4-CCR7+CD45RA+, were FACS-sorted into RLT Plus buffer on a BD FACSAria II. More than 8 TCR copies' worth of Jurkat RNA were spiked into about 20,000-1,100,000 naive CD8 T cell samples to test detection sensitivity. CD8 T cells were enriched with RosetteSep CD8+ T Cell Enrichment Cocktail and Ficoll-Paque, followed by ACK red cell lysis.

Receptor amplification or capture employed PCR. TCRdb lists the instrument as Illumina HiSeq 4000. Bulk TCR libraries were prepared as previously described, using TCR primers listed in Table S5. Total RNA was purified with the Qiagen AllPrep DNA/RNA kit. Before any analysis, reads coming from multiple sequencing runs of the same library were combined into one pool. The authors processed their data as follows. Only reads with exact TCR constant sequence were kept, trimmed to 150 nt, and grouped by their 12-nt molecular barcodes. Reads within each barcode group were sub-clustered using a 15% Levenshtein threshold, and quality-weighted consensus sequences were constructed for each RNA molecule. Non-functional sequences were removed, as were lower-count sequences one edit away from another. Based on fitting two negative binomial distributions, any barcode sub-cluster with under 20% of the maximum read count was discarded. TCRdb trimmed the raw reads at Q25, called clones with MiXCR and kept productive beta chains. When rows share a CDR3 protein, they turn into one entry using the most common DNA and genes. The V and J calls were not made by the authors but by TCRdb's processing. Present in this sample are about 640,000 distinct CDR3 sequences, 15% to 20% of which were seen just once. The biggest ten clones account for around 0.86% of the sample.

Sequencing was performed on naive CD8+ T cells from blood, with Jurkat cell RNA spiked in. This specimen's cell subset or site label, per the study, means: FACS-sorted CD8+CD4-CCR7+CD45RA+ naive T cells. This clonotype was obtained from a human donor in good health. Some libraries in this study had Jurkat cell RNA spiked in. The rearranged chain carries TRBV7-6 and TRBJ1-6; matching of 6 bases hints at TRBD1 as the D gene. The CDR3 region has the sequence CASSESQGNQYNSPLHF. The DNA sequence reads TGTGCCAGCAGCGAATCTCAGGGGAACCAGTATAATTCACCCCTCCACTTT. The full variable domain, with segments outside the CDR3 supplied by the reference TRBV7-6 and TRBJ1-6 proteins, appears as GAGVSQSPRYKVTKRGQDVALRCDPISGHVSLYWYRQALGQGPEFLTYFNYEAQQDKSGLPNDRFSAERPEGSISTLTIQRTEQRDSAMYRCASSESQGNQYNSPLHFGNGTRLTVT.